In its sample, the clone carrying this T cell receptor (beta chain) is medium-sized (0.01 to 0.1%). This sample is drawn from a study of radiation and T cells in renal cell carcinoma. Trimming removed 2 bases at V and 7 bases at J, with 6 bases between. The germline V gene has CDR1 KGHSH and CDR2 LQKENI. The CDR3 has 13 amino acids. The data were produced by immunoSEQ multiplex PCR, yet TCRdb's version contains in-frame clones alone and is incomplete. This table holds around 16,000 clones, approximately 56% found once. Indicated treatment: treatment-naive control, cytoreductive nephrectomy. V gene TRBV18 combines with J gene TRBJ1-6; the D gene is possibly TRBD1 (5 bases). Here the sequenced sample was tumor tissue, taken from a patient whose treatment was nephrectomy without radiotherapy. The receptor comes from a man in his forties or fifties with renal cell carcinoma. In DNA form, the CDR3 reads TGTGCCAGCTCACCAGGGGGGAATTCACCCCTCCACTTT. Encoded protein: CASSPGGNSPLHF.